This T cell receptor beta chain was identified in a study of regulatory T cells in long-lasting Graves disease. As for the study in general: The criterion for persistent Graves' disease was over 5 years of antithyroid drugs with positive TSH receptor antibodies.

The CDR3 length is 14 residues. Germline CDR1 and CDR2: SGHRS and YFSETQ. Broader study findings: The TCR repertoire of persistent Graves' patients was less diverse than that of newly diagnosed ones.

Time point described: persistent/refractory GD, antithyroid drugs over 5 years with positive TRAb. The TCR library was made from RNA extracted from PBMCs. The patient group derived from an endocrinology department in Xi'an, China. Remarks on this clonotype: Its antigen is not known. One end of the junction does not line up with germline, which may come from a read error.

The authors built TCR beta libraries using iRepertoire HTBI primers and Arm-PCR of CDR3 regions. TCRdb reprocessed the multiplex PCR reads with MiXCR, giving one entry per CDR3 protein. The sample consists of about 470,000 distinct CDR3 sequences, around 20% of them appearing once. J is TRBJ1-1 and V is TRBV5-1; unclear D gene. The TCR comes from a female donor with Graves disease. This material consisted of peripheral blood mononuclear cells (PBMCs), taken when the disease was refractory, from a patient treated with antithyroid drugs. This chain's CDR3 is CASGLVSGNRNPFF. The CDR3 DNA is TGTGCCAGCGGCTTGGTATCGGGAAACCGAAATCCTTTCTTT.